This T cell receptor (beta chain) was sequenced in a study of early T cells in non-severe SARS-CoV-2 infection (dated by TCRdb to the early 2020s). For the wider study: Because TCR sequencing relied on bulk RNA taken from unsorted whole blood, pairing of alpha and beta chains was not possible. Here is what the overall study found, with its caveats: VDJdb matching was skewed toward anti-spike CD8 responses, so virus-specific expansions were likely underestimated and private and CD4 specificities were missed.

Remarks on this clonotype: Its antigen target is currently unknown. No much larger clone is present one base from it, and per-base qualities are unavailable.

Set within a cohort of healthcare workers in London, UK, this nested case-control study involved weekly PCR testing of nasopharyngeal swabs along with blood sampling. Healthcare workers were enrolled in the week of the UK lockdown, from 23 to 31 March 2020, and were followed every week for up to roughly 16 weeks. CDR3 length: 15 amino acids, cysteine to phenylalanine. The read is trimmed to its CDR3 DNA, 45 bases read in frame from base 1. For CDR1 and CDR2, the germline V gene lists MNHNS and SASEGT. The germline V end is reduced by 1 base and the J end by 3 bases; junction bases left unmatched: 5. The protocol used for the library was 5' RACE. Sequencing relied on a NextSeq 500. The TCR library protocol attached unique molecular identifiers to individual cDNA molecules to correct for sequencing error and PCR bias. Both TCR alpha and beta chains were sequenced, and tight co-correlation was observed between alpha and beta sequence abundances in each sample. The study's own analysis went as follows. V gene, J gene and CDR3 annotation of TCR sequences was performed with Decombinator V4. TCRs were defined as expanded if a significant change between any two time points was detected under a Poisson model with p below 0.0001. TCR abundances were normalised to the total number of TCRs sequenced per sample and expressed as counts per million. TRAV1-2 paired with TRAJ12, TRAJ20 or TRAJ33 defined MAIT TCRs, while TRAV10 paired with TRAJ18 defined iNKT TCRs. A search of VDJdb, accessed on 1 November 2021, was run for TCRs annotated to CMV, EBV and SARS-CoV-2, with TCRs annotated for multiple antigens excluded. TCRdb reran the public reads through fastp at Q25 and MiXCR, keeping productive beta chains. Rows merge per CDR3 protein into single entries with the most common DNA and genes. What appears here as the V and J calls and clone size reflects TCRdb's work, not the paper's. This sample holds about 55,000 distinct CDR3 sequences; roughly an eighth were observed only once. Roughly 10% of the sample comes from the top ten.

This chain joins TRBV6-1 to TRBJ2-7, and TRBD2 aligns with 8 junction nucleotides. The sample was whole blood, taken at baseline. This clonotype was sampled from an adult who was a healthcare worker with PCR-confirmed SARS-CoV-2 infection or an uninfected control (not recorded which). The nucleotides read TGTGCCAGCAGTGAAGGTCTAGCGGGCCTCTACGAGCAGTACTTC. Protein translation: CASSEGLAGLYEQYF.